Presented here are 16 T cell receptor beta chains from one specimen sequenced in a study of T cell repertoires in cytomegalovirus infection. TCRdb re-analysed the reads in MiXCR, keeping a single row per CDR3 protein. The sample includes about 740,000 distinct CDR3 sequences, 35% seen only once; the top ten take around 2.8%. Material: PBMCs. The receptor source for this set is a human donor in good health (CMV status not recorded). Some clones in this sample may be carry-over from other donors' samples.

The chain uses TRBV28 and TRBJ2-4; a weak D match, TRBD2 (6 bases). This CDR3 region has 17 residues. Germline CDR1 is MDHEN and CDR2 is SYDVKM. The ends were cut back, 2 bases at V and 3 bases at J, with 17 bases in the middle. The CDR3 coding sequence is TGTGCCAGCAGTTTAAAGATTGGGGGGATCGACAAAAACATTCAGTACTTC. As protein: CASSLKIGGIDKNIQYF.

This clonotype has only a few counts. The rearrangement uses TRBV11-2 and TRBJ2-3; 8 bases agree with TRBD2. CDR1 and CDR2 from the germline V gene are SGHAT and FQNNGV. The CDR3 has 16 amino acids. J lost 6 bases, V lost 0 bases, and 8 bases had no gene match. The DNA of the CDR3 is TGTGCCAGCAGCTTAGACCAGCGGGAGTTTATGGATACGCAGTATTTT. It codes for CASSLDQREFMDTQYF.

V is TRBV27 and J is TRBJ2-7; 8 bases are a match to TRBD1. Germline values: CDR1 MNHEY, CDR2 SMNVEV (reference sequence). CDR3 length: 14 residues. Germline trimming cut 4 bases from V and 4 bases from J; bases unmatched to any gene: 6. The CDR3 DNA follows: TGTGCCAGCAGTTCGGACAGGGAAAGTTACGAGCAGTACTTC. Protein sequence: CASSSDRESYEQYF.

The chain employs TRBV5-4 and TRBJ1-3; the D is unclear. CDR1 is SGHNT, CDR2 YYREEE, per germline (reference sequence). This CDR3 comprises 13 residues. V lost 0 bases, J lost 8 bases, and 9 bases lay in between. CDR3 nucleotide sequence: TGTGCCAGCAGCTTGGTCGGTAAAGACACCATATATTTT. This translates into CASSLVGKDTIYF.

This rearrangement joins TRBV28 to TRBJ2-7; D gene ambiguous. The V gene's germline CDR1 is MDHEN and CDR2 SYDVKM. V lost 4 bases and J lost 4, with 14 bases in between. This CDR3 has 14 residues. CDR3 loop: CASSSLYPQYEQYF. CDR3 DNA sequence: TGTGCCAGCAGTTCGTTATATCCACAGTACGAGCAGTACTTC.

This clonotype was seen repeatedly, ten times or more. In nucleotides, the CDR3 is TGTGCCAGCGGTGGACAGGGACTCCCCGAATACGAGCAGTACTTC. Its protein is CASGGQGLPEYEQYF. The J gene is TRBJ2-7, the V gene TRBV6-1; TRBD1 matches at 8 bases. V lost 8 bases, J lost 4 bases, and 13 bases stayed unmatched. This CDR3 is 15 amino acids long. Germline V gene lookup returns CDR1 MNHNS and CDR2 SASEGT.

V usage is TRBV6-1 and J usage is TRBJ1-2, with D possibly being TRBD1 (5 bases). Germline V gene sequence: CDR1 MNHNS, CDR2 SASEGT. This CDR3 contains 17 residues. V was shortened by 6 bases and J by 2 bases, with 22 bases between the two germline ends. CDR3 sequence reads: CASSLTYDRFRNYGYTF. The CDR3 DNA reads TGTGCCAGCAGCCTCACCTACGACAGATTTCGCAACTATGGCTACACCTTC.

A word on this clonotype: One base away lies a much larger clone, so this may be a sequencing read error. The V gene is TRBV28, the J gene TRBJ1-1; 12 bases line up with TRBD1. Germline V CDR1 and CDR2: MDHEN, SYDVKM. The CDR3 runs to 12 residues. The CDR3 DNA sequence: TGTGTCAGCACATGGGACAGGGGGCGAGCTTTCTTT. Protein: CVSTWDRGRAFF.

This clonotype was found a few times. CDR3: CASTIRGDSHHEQYF. CDR3 nucleotide sequence: TGTGCCAGCACCATTCGAGGGGACAGTCACCACGAGCAGTACTTC. V gene TRBV7-2 combines with J gene TRBJ2-7; 7 nucleotides line up with TRBD1. V was clipped by 7 bases and J by 5 bases; unmatched bases: 14. CDR3 length: 15 residues. CDR1 and CDR2 from the germline V gene are SGHTA and FQGNSA.

This chain joins TRBV7-4 and TRBJ1-1; 7 bases align to TRBD1. The CDR3 loop spans 15 amino acids. Germline assignment: CDR1 SGHVT and CDR2 SQSDAQ. Losses at the gene ends were 0 bases for V and 4 bases for J; bases not matched to a gene: 5. CDR3 amino acids: CASSLAPGGATEAFF. Written as DNA, the CDR3 is TGTGCCAGCAGCTTAGCCCCAGGGGGGGCCACTGAAGCTTTCTTT.

A note on this clonotype: One junction end does not reproduce the germline sequence, and a read error may be involved. The genes are TRBV27 and TRBJ2-6; 7 nucleotides agree with TRBD1. Germline V lookup: CDR1 MNHEY, CDR2 SMNVEV (reference sequence). The CDR3 has 20 amino acids. CDR3 protein: CASSFLAGTAYPPGAHVLTF. CDR3 DNA sequence: TGTGCCAGCAGTTTTCTGGCCGGGACAGCGTATCCCCCTGGGGCCCACGTCCTGACTTTC.

The V call is TRBV12-3 or TRBV12-4, the J call TRBJ2-5, with D tentatively TRBD2 (5 bases). CDR3 length: 15 residues. Trimming cost V 3 bases and J 7 bases, with 18 bases left between them. CDR3 nucleotide sequence: TGTGCCAGCAGTTTGGTGGTAGCGCCCCTACGGACCCAGTACTTC. Residues: CASSLVVAPLRTQYF.

This clonotype was observed a handful of times. The chain carries TRBV2 and TRBJ2-7; D is possibly TRBD2 (5 bases). The CDR3 has 15 amino acids. The germline gives CDR1 SNHLY, CDR2 FYNNEI. Trimming took off 3 bases at V and 3 bases at J, with 15 bases between the two ends. CDR3 sequence reads: CASSDFEGDLYEQYF. The CDR3, as DNA: TGTGCCAGCAGTGATTTCGAGGGAGATCTCTACGAGCAGTACTTC.

Of note for this clonotype: Mismatch with germline at one junction end may stem from a read error. J is TRBJ2-6 and V is TRBV7-9; TRBD1 is a possible D gene (5 bases). The germline V gene encodes CDR1 SEHNR and CDR2 FQNEAQ (reference sequence). The CDR3 extends over 14 amino acids. The CDR3 spells CDSSLGSGANVLTF. For the CDR3, the DNA is TGTGACAGCAGCTTAGGCTCTGGGGCCAACGTTCTGACTTTC.

The CDR3, as DNA: TGTGCCACCAGCAGAGATCCAGAAGGGAACACTGAAGCTTTCTTT. It is translated as CATSRDPEGNTEAFF. J is TRBJ1-1 and V is TRBV15, with D unclear. Between the trimmed V and J ends, which lost 0 bases and 1 base, there was a span of 9 bases. This CDR3 spans 15 amino acids. The germline V gene encodes CDR1 LNHNV and CDR2 YYDKDF (reference sequence).

This clonotype was counted ten times or more. V usage is TRBV7-8 and J usage is TRBJ1-2, with 11 bases aligning to TRBD1. The CDR3 has 17 amino acids. Germline lookup yields CDR1 SGHVS and CDR2 FQNEAQ. V was pared by 5 bases and J by 1 base, with 9 bases of the junction left unmatched. The CDR3 bases are TGTGCCAGCAGCCTCCGGGACAGGGGGTTAAATAACTATGGCTACACCTTC. As protein: CASSLRDRGLNNYGYTF.